Below, 12 T cell receptor beta chains from the same sample are listed, as sequenced in a study of neurological immune-mediated disorders. TCRdb re-derived calls from the 5' RACE reads in MiXCR, one entry per CDR3 protein. The sample holds fewer than 45,000 distinct CDR3 sequences, more than 5% seen once. Sequenced material: CD4+ T cells from blood. The receptors here all came from a woman aged 40 to 50 in good health.

The sample holds many counts of this clonotype. The chain combines TRBV5-1 with TRBJ2-7; 8 bases agree with TRBD1. Losses at the gene ends were 2 bases for V and 3 bases for J; bases not matched to a gene: 7. Germline loops: CDR1 SGHRS, CDR2 YFSETQ. This CDR3 is 15 amino acids long. CDR3 in amino acids: CASSLGIQGVYEQYF. The CDR3 region has the DNA TGCGCCAGCAGCTTAGGGATACAGGGGGTCTACGAGCAGTACTTC.

This clonotype was seen ten or more times. The chain employs TRBV20-1 and TRBJ1-6; 8 bases are shared with TRBD1. J was trimmed by 3 bases and V by 6 bases; bases with no gene match: 7. In germline, CDR1 is DFQATT, CDR2 SNEGSKA (reference sequence). This CDR3 has 15 amino acids. CDR3 region: CSASSGTGYNSPLHF. CDR3 coding DNA: TGCAGTGCATCATCCGGGACAGGCTATAATTCACCCCTCCACTTT.

This clonotype was counted at least ten times. This chain connects TRBV5-5 to TRBJ2-1, with unresolved D. The length of the CDR3 is 14 residues. The V and J ends lost 4 bases and 6 bases respectively, with 14 bases between them. The germline CDR1 and CDR2 sequences are SGHKS and YYEKEE (reference sequence). CDR3 sequence: CASSAVFRTNEQFF. The CDR3 DNA follows: TGTGCCAGCAGCGCAGTTTTTAGGACCAATGAGCAGTTCTTC.

This clonotype was picked up many times. This chain uses TRBV3-1 with TRBJ1-1; D gene ambiguous. Looked up from germline, CDR1 is LGHDT and CDR2 is YNNKEL (reference sequence). V was trimmed by 0 bases and J by 2 bases, leaving 7 bases between them. There are 14 residues in the CDR3. The CDR3: CASSQEAFNTEAFF. CDR3 coding DNA: TGTGCCAGCAGCCAAGAGGCCTTCAACACTGAAGCTTTCTTT.

This clonotype appeared many times. The gene calls are TRBV27 and TRBJ1-2; D may be TRBD1 (5 bases). The CDR3 is 13 amino acids. Trimming shortened V by 2 bases and J by 8 bases, and 12 bases separated the two germline ends. Germline-derived CDR1 and CDR2 are MNHEY and SMNVEV (reference sequence). The CDR3 region has the DNA TGTGCCAGCAGTTTAGGTGGGACGAGAGGCTACACCTTC. Translation: CASSLGGTRGYTF.

This clonotype has at least ten counts. The chain combines TRBV7-3 with TRBJ2-2, with 8 positions matching TRBD2. V dropped 3 bases and J dropped 4; count of bases not matched to a gene: 4. Germline V gene lookup returns CDR1 SGHTA and CDR2 FQGTGA. The CDR3 is made up of 15 amino acids. In nucleotides, the CDR3 is TGTGCCAGCAGCTTCCGGGAGGGCCCCACCGGGGAGCTGTTTTTT. Its translation: CASSFREGPTGELFF.

This clonotype was detected ten times or more. The rearrangement uses TRBV20-1 and TRBJ1-6, with 7 bases aligning to TRBD1. V dropped 5 bases and J dropped 8; count of bases not matched to a gene: 9. Germline CDR1 and CDR2: DFQATT and SNEGSKA (reference sequence). The CDR3 runs to 14 residues. The CDR3 coding sequence is TGCAGTGCTGCCTACAGGGGCTTTGATTCACCCCTCCACTTT. This encodes CSAAYRGFDSPLHF.

This clonotype was counted at least ten times. V is TRBV4-3 and J is TRBJ2-7, with TRBD2 matching over 9 bases. CDR3 size: 17 residues. After removal of 4 bases from V and 5 bases from J, the junction contained 15 bases not matched to a gene. The germline CDR1 and CDR2 sequences are LGHNA and YSLEER. The CDR3 reads CASSRSLAGAEEDEQYF. CDR3 in DNA: TGCGCCAGCAGCCGATCTTTAGCGGGAGCGGAGGAAGACGAGCAGTACTTC.

The table lists this clonotype with many counts. The V gene is TRBV4-1, the J gene TRBJ2-1; 7 bases align to TRBD2. The CDR3 is 14 amino acids. Trimming took 4 bases from V and 3 from J; bases not matched to a gene: 3. Germline V gives CDR1 MGHRA, CDR2 YSYEKL. CDR3 nucleotide sequence: TGCGCCAGCAGCCCGGAGCGGGACTACAATGAGCAGTTCTTC. Translation: CASSPERDYNEQFF.

This clonotype was seen ten or more times. This chain connects TRBV5-1 to TRBJ2-1; 8 bases map to TRBD1. Germline CDR1 is SGHRS and CDR2 is YFSETQ. V shed 0 bases and J 4 bases; nucleotides not matched to a gene: 3. The CDR3 length is 15 residues. The CDR3 loop is CASSLARGLYNEQFF. CDR3 sequence (DNA): TGCGCCAGCAGCTTGGCCAGGGGGCTTTACAATGAGCAGTTCTTC. Full variable domain (remainder filled in from reference TRBV5-1 and TRBJ2-1): KAGVTQTPRYLIKTRGQQVTLSCSPISGHRSVSWYQQTPGQGLQFLFEYFSETQRNKGNFPGRFSGRQFSNSRSEMNVSTLELGDSALYLCASSLARGLYNEQFFGPGTRLTVL.

This clonotype was observed at least ten times. This chain joins TRBV10-3 and TRBJ2-7; 10 nucleotides match TRBD2. This CDR3 contains 18 residues. Trimming cost V 4 bases and J 0 bases; bases outside gene matches: 12. Germline values: CDR1 ENHRY, CDR2 SYGVKD. The CDR3 DNA reads TGTGCCATCAGTGGGGGAAGGACTAGCGGACCTATCTCCTACGAGCAGTACTTC. The encoded protein is CAISGGRTSGPISYEQYF.

The rearrangement links TRBV11-3 to TRBJ2-1, with TRBD2 matching over 8 bases. This CDR3 is 14 amino acids long. Per the germline V gene, CDR1 is SGHNT and CDR2 is YENEEA. Trimming at V came to 4 bases and at J to 7 bases, leaving 6 bases not matched to a gene. The CDR3 region has the DNA TGTGCCAGCAGCTCCGTGGCGGGAGGAAATGAGCAGTTCTTC. Its translation: CASSSVAGGNEQFF.